The 25 T cell receptor beta chains reported below all come from one sample, sequenced in a study of blood T cell repertoires in COVID-19. The method was immunoSEQ multiplex PCR; TCRdb's version includes in-frame clones alone and lacks a portion of them. The sample has some 200,000 clones, approximately 80% seen once. Material: peripheral blood. These receptors originate from a human donor in a cohort sampled during active COVID-19.

This clone has a handful of counts. DNA for the CDR3: TGTGCCAGCAGCCCAGCGGGCCCCCTCAATGAGCAGTTCTTC. It is translated as CASSPAGPLNEQFF. The chain recombines TRBV5-6 with TRBJ2-1, with TRBD2 as a possible D gene (6 bases). The CDR3 loop spans 14 amino acids. The V gene lost 4 bases and the J gene lost 6 bases, with 14 bases spanning the gap. The V gene's germline CDR1 is SGHDT and CDR2 YYEEEE. The full variable domain, rest sourced from reference TRBV5-6 and TRBJ2-1, is DAGVTQSPTHLIKTRGQQVTLRCSPKSGHDTVSWYQQALGQGPQFIFQYYEEEERQRGNFPDRFSGHQFPNYSSELNVNALLLGDSALYLCASSPAGPLNEQFFGPGTRLTVL.

V and J are TRBV5-6 and TRBJ1-6; weak D call: TRBD1 (5 bases). The V end was cut by 4 bases, the J end by 3 bases, with 17 bases between. The germline gives CDR1 SGHDT, CDR2 YYEEEE. The CDR3 totals 17 residues. The CDR3 protein is CASSTGGRRLYNSPLHF. The CDR3 nucleotides are TGTGCCAGCAGCACGGGGGGGAGACGGCTCTATAATTCACCCCTCCACTTT.

This sequence joins TRBV4-2 and TRBJ2-5, with 7 nucleotides matching TRBD2. The V gene's germline CDR1 is LGHNA and CDR2 YNFKEQ. Unmatched junction bases numbered 8, after V lost 0 bases and J lost 1 base. The CDR3 sequence is 17 residues long. CDR3 loop: CASSQEARGGPQETQYF. CDR3 DNA: TGTGCCAGCAGCCAAGAAGCTCGCGGGGGACCCCAAGAGACCCAGTACTTC.

This rearrangement joins TRBV20-1 to TRBJ2-2; the D gene is possibly TRBD2 (6 bases). CDR1 and CDR2 (germline): DFQATT, SNEGSKA (reference sequence). Between the trimmed V and J ends, which lost 3 bases and 6 bases, there was a span of 14 bases. The CDR3 has 14 residues. The CDR3 bases are TGCAGTGCTAGTCGGGGGTCTAAGTCCGGGGAGCTGTTTTTT. The encoded protein is CSASRGSKSGELFF.

The rearrangement joins TRBV19 to TRBJ1-5; D is perhaps TRBD1 (6 bases). The V end lost 5 bases, the J end lost 4 bases, and 12 bases lay between the germline ends. This CDR3 has 14 residues. Per the germline V gene, CDR1 is LNHDA and CDR2 is SQIVND (reference sequence). CDR3 amino acids: CASSVGQPNQPQHF. The CDR3 bases are TGTGCCAGTAGTGTCGGACAGCCAAATCAGCCCCAGCATTTT.

The V and J genes are TRBV14 and TRBJ1-3, with 9 bases that match TRBD1. The junction had 6 bases not matched to a gene; V was cut back by 2 bases and J by 4 bases. In germline, CDR1 is SGHDN, CDR2 FVKESK. This CDR3 region has 16 residues. In DNA, the CDR3 is TGTGCCAGCAGCCAACTACAGGGGGCGACGGGAAACACCATATATTTT. As protein: CASSQLQGATGNTIYF.

This clone was detected a few times. The rearrangement uses TRBV7-9 and TRBJ1-2, with D perhaps TRBD1 (6 bases). In germline, CDR1 is SEHNR, CDR2 FQNEAQ (reference sequence). V lost 3 bases to trimming and J lost 5 bases, with 28 bases between them. The CDR3 is 19 amino acids. The CDR3 is CASSFGRKTGSVNGYGYTF. In DNA, the CDR3 is TGTGCCAGCAGCTTTGGACGTAAAACAGGGTCGGTAAATGGGTATGGCTACACCTTC.

The chain links TRBV2 to TRBJ2-1; 10 nucleotides agree with TRBD2. Germline trimming cut 3 bases from V and 3 bases from J; bases unmatched to any gene: 5. The CDR3 sequence is 16 residues long. Germline V gives CDR1 SNHLY, CDR2 FYNNEI. CDR3 residues: CASSDPGTSVYNEQFF. The DNA of the CDR3 is TGTGCCAGCAGTGACCCAGGGACTAGCGTCTACAATGAGCAGTTCTTC.

This chain uses TRBV7-6 with TRBJ2-1, with D unclear. The length of the CDR3 is 13 residues. Germline CDR1 and CDR2: SGHVS and FNYEAQ. V was clipped by 2 bases and J by 7 bases, with 9 bases between them. CDR3 loop: CASSLNSLNEQFF. The CDR3 DNA reads TGTGCCAGCAGCTTAAACAGCCTAAATGAGCAGTTCTTC. Full variable domain (missing parts from reference TRBV7-6 and TRBJ2-1): GAGVSQSPRYKVTKRGQDVALRCDPISGHVSLYWYRQALGQGPEFLTYFNYEAQQDKSGLPNDRFSAERPEGSISTLTIQRTEQRDSAMYRCASSLNSLNEQFFGPGTRLTVL.

The sample holds a few counts of this clone. CDR3: CSVDGLAVEQFF. In DNA, the CDR3 is TGCAGCGTTGACGGTCTAGCGGTTGAGCAGTTCTTC. V and J are TRBV29-1 and TRBJ2-1; 7 bases fit TRBD2. Trimming cost V 3 bases and J 9 bases; bases outside gene matches: 5. Germline CDR1 and CDR2: SQVTM and ANQGSEA. The CDR3 has 12 residues.

This sequence joins TRBV4-2 and TRBJ2-7, with 7 bases lining up with TRBD1. The CDR3 totals 15 residues. CDR1 is LGHNA and CDR2 is YNFKEQ in the germline V gene. Trimming cost V 0 bases and J 4 bases; bases outside gene matches: 6. This chain's CDR3 is CASSQDRGQRYEQYF. CDR3 nucleotides: TGTGCCAGCAGCCAAGATAGGGGACAGCGTTACGAGCAGTACTTC.

V is TRBV7-9 and J is TRBJ1-3, with D perhaps TRBD1 (5 bases). Trimming shortened V by 1 base and J by 4 bases, and 8 bases separated the two germline ends. The length of the CDR3 is 14 residues. Per the germline V gene, CDR1 is SEHNR and CDR2 is FQNEAQ (reference sequence). The CDR3 loop reads CASSLDRQGNTIYF. The CDR3 nucleotides are TGTGCCAGCAGCTTAGACAGGCAAGGAAACACCATATATTTT.

This clone was seen more than once but under ten times. The rearrangement links TRBV11-2 to TRBJ2-7; D is perhaps TRBD1 (6 bases). The CDR3 has 16 amino acids. Germline V gene lookup returns CDR1 SGHAT and CDR2 FQNNGV. With 8 bases removed from V and 0 bases from J, the gap between germline ends came to 20 bases. In nucleotides, the CDR3 is TGTGCCAGCCCGGGACGGGGACATTGGAGCTCCTACGAGCAGTACTTC. It codes for CASPGRGHWSSYEQYF.

This clone was seen a single time. The V gene is TRBV2, the J gene TRBJ1-5; 10 bases are shared with TRBD1. The CDR3 length is 14 residues. Germline CDR1 is SNHLY and CDR2 is FYNNEI. Losses at the gene ends were 8 bases for V and 6 bases for J; bases not matched to a gene: 7. This CDR3 is CASRWDRGGQPQHF. The CDR3 region has the DNA TGTGCCAGCCGATGGGACAGGGGCGGTCAGCCCCAGCATTTT.

The chain combines TRBV4-3 with TRBJ2-1; D remains unclear. The germline CDR1 and CDR2 sequences are LGHNA and YSLEER. Deletions cut 0 bases from V and 9 bases from J, with 12 bases between. This CDR3 is 14 amino acids long. The chain's CDR3 is CASSQDMVAGEQFF. Here the CDR3 DNA reads TGCGCCAGCAGCCAAGATATGGTGGCTGGTGAGCAGTTCTTC.

This clone has only a few counts. The gene calls are TRBV6-5 and TRBJ2-5, with D possibly TRBD1 on 5 matching bases. CDR1 MNHEY and CDR2 SVGAGI come from the germline V gene. Trimming removed 6 bases at V and 7 bases at J, with 9 bases between. This CDR3 spans 11 amino acids. Written as DNA, the CDR3 is TGTGCCAGCAGGGGAACAGGGACCCAGTACTTC. Translating gives CASRGTGTQYF.

The chain combines TRBV3-1 (or the pseudogene TRBV3-2) with TRBJ1-6, with TRBD1 matching 9 bases. Germline lookup yields CDR1 LGHDT and CDR2 YNNKEL (reference sequence). The CDR3 extends over 17 amino acids. J was trimmed by 7 bases and V by 3 bases; bases with no gene match: 10. The CDR3 reads CASSQGQGKSGNSPLHF. The CDR3 DNA reads TGTGCCAGCAGCCAGGGACAGGGCAAATCGGGCAATTCACCCCTCCACTTT.

The chain carries TRBV10-3 and TRBJ1-4; the D is unclear. CDR3 length equals 13 residues. Germline-derived CDR1 and CDR2 are ENHRY and SYGVKD. Trimming left V 10 bases short and J 5 bases short, with 14 bases between. Here the CDR3 DNA reads TGTGCCACTTCCGACGGGGAGAATGAAAAACTGTTTTTT. Its translation is CATSDGENEKLFF.

This clone occurred once. J is TRBJ1-5 and V is TRBV5-6; D possibly corresponds to TRBD1 (5 bases). The CDR3 has 13 amino acids. Germline CDR1 is SGHDT and CDR2 is YYEEEE. Trimming removed 4 bases from V and 3 bases from J, with 8 bases in between. The CDR3 sequence is CASSRQSNQPQHF. In DNA, the CDR3 is TGTGCCAGCAGCCGACAGTCCAATCAGCCCCAGCATTTT.

This chain joins TRBV5-1 and TRBJ2-5; no clear D gene. CDR1 and CDR2 (germline): SGHRS, YFSETQ. V was pared by 6 bases and J by 2 bases, with 17 bases between. The length of the CDR3 is 15 residues. This chain's CDR3 is CASTSNSGLQETQYF. In DNA, the CDR3 is TGCGCCAGCACATCCAATAGTGGTCTTCAAGAGACCCAGTACTTC.

The chain joins TRBV5-1 to TRBJ1-5; 10 bases align to TRBD1. Germline CDR1 and CDR2: SGHRS and YFSETQ. Losses at the gene ends were 4 bases for V and 0 bases for J; bases not matched to a gene: 4. The CDR3 sequence is 16 residues long. The CDR3 region has the DNA TGCGCCAGCAGCACTGGGACAGGGGATAGCAATCAGCCCCAGCATTTT. Protein product: CASSTGTGDSNQPQHF.

V and J are TRBV10-3 and TRBJ1-3; D remains unclear. Trimming removed 7 bases from V and 0 bases from J, with 10 bases in between. CDR3 length: 14 amino acids. In germline, CDR1 is ENHRY, CDR2 SYGVKD. The DNA of the CDR3 is TGTGCCATCAACAATATGGCCTCTGGAAACACCATATATTTT. Residues: CAINNMASGNTIYF.

The J gene is TRBJ2-3, the V gene TRBV11-2, with a tentative D call TRBD2 (5 bases). The germline CDR1 and CDR2 sequences are SGHAT and FQNNGV. This CDR3 contains 13 residues. Trimming left V 5 bases short and J 5 bases short, with 11 bases between. CDR3 in amino acids: CASSGPGRDTQYF. The CDR3 nucleotides read TGTGCCAGCAGCGGCCCTGGGAGAGATACGCAGTATTTT.

CDR3 in amino acids: CASGGQGRGGELFF. CDR3 in DNA: TGTGCCAGCGGGGGACAGGGAAGGGGCGGGGAGCTGTTTTTT. V and J are TRBV2 and TRBJ2-2; 9 nucleotides line up with TRBD1. Germline values: CDR1 SNHLY, CDR2 FYNNEI. V lost 8 bases, J lost 7 bases, and 8 bases stayed unmatched. CDR3 length: 14 residues. Full variable domain (remainder filled in from reference TRBV2 and TRBJ2-2): EPEVTQTPSHQVTQMGQEVILRCVPISNHLYFYWYRQILGQKVEFLVSFYNNEISEKSEIFDDQFSVERPDGSNFTLKIRSTKLEDSAMYFCASGGQGRGGELFFGEGSRLTVL.

The V gene is TRBV29-1, the J gene TRBJ2-4, with D unresolved. CDR1 SQVTM and CDR2 ANQGSEA come from the germline V gene. V lost 2 bases, J lost 0 bases, and 5 bases lay in between. The CDR3 contains 13 residues. In nucleotides, the CDR3 is TGCAGCGTTGAAACTCTAGCCAAAAACATTCAGTACTTC. Protein sequence: CSVETLAKNIQYF. The full variable domain, its missing parts supplied by reference TRBV29-1 and TRBJ2-4, is SAVISQKPSRDICQRGTSLTIQCQVDSQVTMMFWYRQQPGQSLTLIATANQGSEATYESGFVIDKFPISRPNLTFSTLTVSNMSPEDSSIYLCSVETLAKNIQYFGAGTRLSVL.